Below are 20 T cell receptor beta chains sequenced from a single sample in a study of control samples from healthy donors and cancer patients. Clones were sequenced by immunoSEQ multiplex PCR, and TCRdb holds only the in-frame ones, with some missing. The table includes about 120,000 clones, about 86% detected once. The sequenced sample was blood. The receptors come from a man aged 30 to 39 in good health.

This chain joins TRBV24-1 and TRBJ1-2, with D unclear. The CDR3 covers 14 residues. Trimming left V 3 bases short and J 8 bases short, with 15 bases between. CDR1 and CDR2 from the germline V gene are KGHDR and SFDVKD. This CDR3 is CATSDLPLLGGYTF. The CDR3 DNA is TGTGCCACCAGTGATCTCCCACTTCTCGGCGGCTACACCTTC.

This CDR3 is CASSLAGGPETQYF. The CDR3 region has the DNA TGTGCCAGCAGCTTAGCTGGGGGGCCTGAGACCCAGTACTTC. The rearrangement links TRBV7-2 to TRBJ2-5; D is tentatively TRBD1 or TRBD2 (6 bases each). Trimming cost V 0 bases and J 5 bases, with 10 bases left between them. The CDR3 length is 14 residues. Germline V gives CDR1 SGHTA, CDR2 FQGNSA.

This clone was seen ten or more times. The chain couples TRBV2 to TRBJ1-1; TRBD1 might be the D (5 bases). This CDR3 spans 13 amino acids. Germline V gene data show CDR1 as SNHLY and CDR2 as FYNNEI. V dropped 8 bases and J dropped 3 bases, with 13 bases sitting between them. DNA of the CDR3: TGTGCCAGCGCAGGGTCCCGGGACACTGAAGCTTTCTTT. The encoded protein is CASAGSRDTEAFF.

V usage is TRBV11-3 and J usage is TRBJ1-1; weak D call: TRBD1 (5 bases). Germline lookup yields CDR1 SGHNT and CDR2 YENEEA. The CDR3 is 15 amino acids. Trimming took 1 base from V and 3 from J, leaving 12 bases between them. The CDR3 spells CASSLGRPRDTEAFF. The CDR3 DNA follows: TGTGCCAGCAGCTTAGGCCGACCCAGGGACACTGAAGCTTTCTTT.

This clone was picked up one time. J is TRBJ1-1 and V is TRBV2; tentatively, D is TRBD1 (5 bases). The CDR3 is 14 residues long. The V and J ends lost 8 bases and 2 bases respectively, with 15 bases between them. The V gene's germline CDR1 is SNHLY and CDR2 FYNNEI. CDR3 residues: CASQRGDRNTEAFF. The CDR3 region has the DNA TGTGCCAGCCAAAGGGGAGATCGAAACACTGAAGCTTTCTTT.

The rearrangement uses TRBV14 and TRBJ1-1; D is uncertain. Germline assignment: CDR1 SGHDN and CDR2 FVKESK. The CDR3 has 12 residues. V was cut by 3 bases and J by 10 bases, with 12 bases left in between. In nucleotides, the CDR3 is TGTGCCAGCAGCCACCGCACCCGGAGAGCTTTCTTT. Translated: CASSHRTRRAFF.

The chain couples TRBV27 to TRBJ1-4; maybe TRBD1 (5 bases). V was shortened by 7 bases and J by 5 bases, with 17 bases between the two germline ends. CDR1 is MNHEY and CDR2 is SMNVEV in the germline V gene (reference sequence). The CDR3 extends over 15 amino acids. The CDR3 loop reads CASTSTARANEKLFF. The CDR3 nucleotides are TGTGCCAGCACAAGTACGGCCAGGGCAAATGAAAAACTGTTTTTT.

This clone was detected a few times. The chain couples TRBV2 to TRBJ1-5, with TRBD1 matching 9 bases. Losses at the gene ends were 2 bases for V and 6 bases for J; bases not matched to a gene: 2. The length of the CDR3 is 14 residues. Germline CDR1 SNHLY, CDR2 FYNNEI. CDR3 nucleotides: TGTGCCAGCAGTGAAAGACAGGGGGGTCAGCCCCAGCATTTT. It translates to CASSERQGGQPQHF.

A single count supports this clone. The chain uses TRBV25-1 and TRBJ1-2; TRBD1 matches at 7 bases. The CDR3 has 17 amino acids. Germline V gene sequence: CDR1 MGHDK, CDR2 SYGVNS. V shed 3 bases, J shed 0 bases, and the junction held 10 bases outside the gene matches. The CDR3 DNA sequence: TGTGCCAGCAGTGAGGGATACAGGGGCTTCTCTAACTATGGCTACACCTTC. This sequence encodes CASSEGYRGFSNYGYTF.

This sequence joins TRBV4-1 and TRBJ1-1; D may be TRBD1 (6 bases). The CDR3 totals 15 residues. Deletions cut 7 bases from V and 1 base from J, with 16 bases between. CDR1 and CDR2 from the germline V gene are MGHRA and YSYEKL. CDR3 coding DNA: TGCGCCAGCACCATGGGCAGGGGAAGGAACACTGAAGCTTTCTTT. Encoded protein: CASTMGRGRNTEAFF.

The gene calls are TRBV7-9 and TRBJ2-3; D is tentatively TRBD1 or TRBD2 (5 bases each). CDR1 SEHNR and CDR2 FQNEAQ come from the germline V gene (reference sequence). V lost 3 bases and J lost 3, with 16 bases in between. The CDR3 is 16 amino acids. Here the CDR3 reads CASSLGRPIPTDTQYF. The DNA for the CDR3 is TGTGCCAGCAGCTTGGGACGGCCTATCCCTACAGATACGCAGTATTTT. Full variable domain (remainder filled in from reference TRBV7-9 and TRBJ2-3): DTGVSQNPRHKITKRGQNVTFRCDPISEHNRLYWYRQTLGQGPEFLTYFQNEAQLEKSRLLSDRFSAERPKGSFSTLEIQRTEQGDSAMYLCASSLGRPIPTDTQYFGPGTRLTVL.

The rearrangement uses TRBV6-6 and TRBJ2-3; 9 nucleotides align to TRBD1. V lost 6 bases and J lost 7; bases outside the gene matches: 8. The germline CDR1 and CDR2 sequences are MNHNY and SVGAGI (reference sequence). The CDR3 is 14 residues long. The CDR3 coding sequence is TGTGCCAGCAGAACCGGGACAGGGTTATATACGCAGTATTTT. The encoded protein is CASRTGTGLYTQYF.

The rearrangement joins TRBV9 to TRBJ2-2; D not certain. The V end was cut by 4 bases, the J end by 1 base, with 11 bases between. Germline V gene sequence: CDR1 SGDLS, CDR2 YYNGEE. The CDR3 sequence is 15 residues long. CDR3 sequence reads: CASSPRTMNTGELFF. CDR3 DNA sequence: TGTGCCAGCAGCCCTCGGACGATGAACACCGGGGAGCTGTTTTTT.

The chain uses TRBV14 and TRBJ2-5; no definite D call. The CDR3 length is 16 residues. The germline gives CDR1 SGHDN, CDR2 FVKESK. Trimming removed 4 bases at V and 2 bases at J, with 17 bases between. The CDR3 region is CASSPNILGLQETQYF. CDR3 bases: TGTGCCAGCAGCCCCAATATACTCGGGTTGCAAGAGACCCAGTACTTC. Drawing the rest from reference TRBV14 and TRBJ2-5, the complete variable domain is EAGVTQFPSHSVIEKGQTVTLRCDPISGHDNLYWYRRVMGKEIKFLLHFVKESKQDESGMPNNRFLAERTGGTYSTLKVQPAELEDSGVYFCASSPNILGLQETQYFGPGTRLLVL.

This chain links TRBV18 with TRBJ1-2; 9 bases are shared with TRBD1. Germline loops: CDR1 KGHSH, CDR2 LQKENI. The CDR3 has 14 amino acids. With V trimmed by 3 bases and J by 3 bases, 2 bases remained unmatched. This CDR3 reads CASSPGQGYYGYTF. The CDR3 DNA reads as TGTGCCAGCTCACCGGGACAGGGATACTATGGCTACACCTTC. Supplemented by reference TRBV18 and TRBJ1-2, the full variable domain reads NAGVMQNPRHLVRRRGQEARLRCSPMKGHSHVYWYRQLPEEGLKFMVYLQKENIIDESGMPKERFSAEFPKEGPSILRIQQVVRGDSAAYFCASSPGQGYYGYTFGSGTRLTVV.

The genes are TRBV6-5 and TRBJ1-5, with D possibly TRBD1 on 6 matching bases. The CDR3 contains 14 residues. The germline gives CDR1 MNHEY, CDR2 SVGAGI. V was trimmed by 8 bases and J by 4 bases, leaving 15 bases between them. CDR3: CASLPGAPNQPQHF. In DNA, the CDR3 is TGTGCCAGCCTCCCGGGGGCCCCAAATCAGCCCCAGCATTTT.

J is TRBJ2-7 and V is TRBV4-1; 8 bases are a match to TRBD2. The germline gives CDR1 MGHRA, CDR2 YSYEKL. The trim removed 2 bases at V and 6 bases at J, leaving 9 bases unmatched. The CDR3 extends over 15 amino acids. The CDR3: CASSQTRGGPSEQYF. In nucleotides, the CDR3 is TGCGCCAGCAGCCAAACCCGGGGGGGCCCGTCCGAGCAGTACTTC.

V and J are TRBV9 and TRBJ2-7; the D call may be TRBD1 or TRBD2 (5 bases each). Germline CDR1 is SGDLS and CDR2 is YYNGEE. The CDR3 has 15 residues. Trimming pared 3 bases from V and 6 bases from J, leaving 19 bases between. Here the CDR3 DNA reads TGTGCCAGCAGCGGAGGTGGGGGTAGTCAGAGCGAGCAGTACTTC. Protein sequence: CASSGGGGSQSEQYF.

CDR3 region: CASTPPGFNQPQHF. The CDR3 DNA is TGTGCCAGCACCCCTCCCGGCTTCAATCAGCCCCAGCATTTT. V is TRBV7-9 and J is TRBJ1-5; no clear D gene. The CDR3 length is 14 residues. Germline CDR1 SEHNR, CDR2 FQNEAQ (reference sequence). V lost 7 bases and J 3 bases, leaving 13 bases between the germline ends.

The rearrangement uses TRBV10-3 and TRBJ1-1, with D hard to call. The CDR3 is 13 amino acids. V lost 0 bases to trimming and J lost 11 bases, with 13 bases between them. The germline V gene encodes CDR1 ENHRY and CDR2 SYGVKD. The CDR3 protein is CAISESTVGWAFF. CDR3 DNA: TGTGCCATCAGTGAGTCGACGGTTGGTTGGGCTTTCTTT.